These 20 T cell receptor beta chains came from one sample sequenced in a study of cytomegalovirus exposure and HLA in healthy donors. Vbeta (60) and Jbeta (13) primers were used in the PCR. Clones were sequenced by immunoSEQ multiplex PCR, and TCRdb holds only the in-frame ones, with some missing. The repertoire holds 130,000 or so clones, with almost 85% as singletons. The sequenced sample was PBMCs. All receptors come from a man younger than 35 in good health and CMV-seropositive.

The rearrangement joins TRBV18 to TRBJ2-7, with 11 nucleotides matching TRBD2. The V segment lost 3 bases and the J segment 5 bases; nucleotides outside the gene matches: 9. CDR3 length equals 16 residues. Germline-derived CDR1 and CDR2 are KGHSH and LQKENI. The CDR3 reads CASSPASGRFWDEQYF. In nucleotides, the CDR3 is TGTGCCAGCTCACCCGCTAGCGGGAGGTTTTGGGACGAGCAGTACTTC.

This rearrangement joins TRBV2 to TRBJ2-1; perhaps TRBD2 as D (5 bases). With 10 bases removed from V and 7 bases from J, the gap between germline ends came to 20 bases. The CDR3 contains 14 residues. CDR1 SNHLY and CDR2 FYNNEI come from the germline V gene. The CDR3 loop reads CAISRDLSANEQFF. In nucleotides, the CDR3 is TGTGCCATTTCCCGGGATTTAAGCGCGAATGAGCAGTTCTTC.

V gene TRBV18 combines with J gene TRBJ2-1; 11 bases match TRBD2. Trimming cost V 4 bases and J 9 bases; bases outside gene matches: 8. From germline, CDR1 is KGHSH and CDR2 LQKENI. The length of the CDR3 is 15 residues. DNA for the CDR3: TGTGCCAGCTCACAGGGGACTAGCGGAAAATCTGAGCAGTTCTTC. Translating gives CASSQGTSGKSEQFF.

The V and J genes are TRBV9 and TRBJ2-3; 8 bases agree with TRBD2. The CDR3 spans 18 residues. After removal of 2 bases from V and 1 base from J, the junction contained 12 bases not matched to a gene. Germline V lookup: CDR1 SGDLS, CDR2 YYNGEE. The CDR3 bases are TGTGCCAGCAGCGTCGGGCATAGCGGGAAAGGAGGCACAGATACGCAGTATTTT. Amino acids: CASSVGHSGKGGTDTQYF.

The chain combines TRBV6-5 with TRBJ2-2; TRBD1 aligns across 7 bases. Germline lookup yields CDR1 MNHEY and CDR2 SVGAGI. The CDR3 length is 16 residues. V gave up 0 bases and J gave up 1 base; unmatched junction bases: 2. For the CDR3, the DNA is TGTGCCAGCAGTTACTCGGGACAGTGGAACACCGGGGAGCTGTTTTTT. It encodes CASSYSGQWNTGELFF.

This clone was seen a few times. The chain is built from TRBV27 and TRBJ1-5; 7 nucleotides agree with TRBD1. The CDR3 spans 19 residues. CDR1 MNHEY and CDR2 SMNVEV come from the germline V gene (reference sequence). The trim removed 1 base at V and 0 bases at J, leaving 12 bases unmatched. The CDR3 sequence is CASSLYGTVGYISNQPQHF. The DNA for the CDR3 is TGTGCCAGCAGTTTATACGGGACAGTCGGATATATTAGCAATCAGCCCCAGCATTTT.

The gene calls are TRBV7-9 and TRBJ1-1; 9 bases match TRBD1. The germline V gene encodes CDR1 SEHNR and CDR2 FQNEAQ (reference sequence). CDR3 size: 12 residues. Trimming cost V 10 bases and J 2 bases; bases outside gene matches: 2. The CDR3 here is CAITGGNTEAFF. CDR3 nucleotides: TGTGCCATTACAGGGGGCAACACTGAAGCTTTCTTT.

The J gene is TRBJ2-7, the V gene TRBV6-1; 16 nucleotides line up with TRBD2. The CDR3 is 15 amino acids. CDR1 is MNHNS and CDR2 is SASEGT in the germline V gene. Trimming removed 4 bases from V and 7 bases from J; junction bases left unmatched: 4. This chain's CDR3 is CASSAGLAGGGEQYF. The CDR3 DNA is TGTGCCAGCAGTGCGGGACTAGCGGGAGGGGGAGAGCAGTACTTC.

The chain joins TRBV27 to TRBJ2-7, with 10 positions matching TRBD2. Trimming removed 10 bases from V and 3 bases from J; junction bases left unmatched: 6. This CDR3 region has 13 residues. Germline V gene lookup returns CDR1 MNHEY and CDR2 SMNVEV (reference sequence). This CDR3 is CATGTSDYYEQYF. The CDR3, as DNA: TGTGCCACTGGGACTAGCGACTACTACGAGCAGTACTTC.

V gene TRBV11-2 combines with J gene TRBJ2-7; TRBD2 matches 8 bases. Germline loops: CDR1 SGHAT, CDR2 FQNNGV. The CDR3 is 15 amino acids. V gave up 4 bases and J gave up 3 bases; unmatched junction bases: 8. CDR3 in DNA: TGTGCCAGCAGCTGGGGAGCCGGGGGGGGCTACGAGCAGTACTTC. Amino acids: CASSWGAGGGYEQYF.

The chain is built from TRBV6-5 and TRBJ2-1; 14 nucleotides match TRBD2. The germline V gene has CDR1 MNHEY and CDR2 SVGAGI. V was clipped by 7 bases and J by 7 bases; unmatched bases: 9. This CDR3 comprises 16 residues. The CDR3 protein is CASNYAGLAGVNEQFF. The CDR3 nucleotides are TGTGCCAGCAATTATGCGGGACTAGCGGGAGTAAATGAGCAGTTCTTC.

The chain links TRBV5-1 to TRBJ2-1, with D possibly TRBD1 on 6 matching bases. Trimming took off 3 bases at V and 5 bases at J, with 33 bases between the two ends. This CDR3 is 21 amino acids long. Germline V CDR1 and CDR2: SGHRS, YFSETQ. The DNA for the CDR3 is TGCGCCAGCAGCTCCACAGGGTCTGTGAGCTTAAAGTTGTATATGGACAATGAGCAGTTCTTC. It yields the protein CASSSTGSVSLKLYMDNEQFF.

With regard to this clone: The germline gene is not matched at one end of the junction; a read error may be the cause. The chain employs TRBV7-9 and TRBJ2-1; D is possibly TRBD2 (5 bases). The CDR3 has 12 residues. From germline, CDR1 is SEHNR and CDR2 FQNEAQ (reference sequence). DNA of the CDR3: TGTTCCAGCAGCTCCAGCGGTAATGAGCAGTTCTTC. This encodes CSSSSSGNEQFF.

This chain connects TRBV4-1 to TRBJ2-7, with TRBD2 identical over 9 bases. Trimming removed 0 bases from V and 4 bases from J; junction bases left unmatched: 4. Germline CDR1 MGHRA, CDR2 YSYEKL. The CDR3 totals 15 residues. The CDR3 reads CASSQDLAGDYEQYF. Here the CDR3 DNA reads TGCGCCAGCAGCCAAGATTTAGCGGGAGATTACGAGCAGTACTTC.

The J gene is TRBJ2-1, the V gene TRBV20-1; maybe TRBD1 (6 bases). This CDR3 is built from 11 residues. Germline V lookup: CDR1 DFQATT, CDR2 SNEGSKA (reference sequence). V dropped 5 bases and J dropped 8 bases, with 10 bases sitting between them. Written as DNA, the CDR3 is TGCAGTGCTCTGGGGGCAGATGAGCAGTTCTTC. It yields the protein CSALGADEQFF.

The chain carries TRBV2 and TRBJ1-5; 9 nucleotides line up with TRBD1. There are 14 residues in the CDR3. The V and J ends lost 6 bases and 5 bases, in that order; junction bases with no gene match: 5. Germline CDR1 reads SNHLY; CDR2 reads FYNNEI. The CDR3 reads CASRQGARDQPQHF. The CDR3 DNA is TGTGCCAGCAGACAGGGGGCCAGGGATCAGCCCCAGCATTTT.

This chain joins TRBV7-6 and TRBJ1-3; D might be TRBD1 (6 bases). The CDR3 totals 15 residues. Trimming shortened V by 5 bases and J by 0 bases, and 11 bases separated the two germline ends. Germline V gene data show CDR1 as SGHVS and CDR2 as FNYEAQ. CDR3 residues: CASSATGISGNTIYF. Written as DNA, the CDR3 is TGTGCCAGCAGCGCAACAGGGATCTCTGGAAACACCATATATTTT.

As DNA, the CDR3 is TGTGCCAGCAGTGATCCGGGACAGGGTGGCAATCAGCCCCAGCATTTT. Its protein is CASSDPGQGGNQPQHF. The rearrangement uses TRBV2 and TRBJ1-5; 9 nucleotides align to TRBD1. The CDR3 consists of 16 residues. Trimming cost V 3 bases and J 2 bases; bases outside gene matches: 5. In germline, CDR1 is SNHLY, CDR2 FYNNEI.

This chain links TRBV5-4 with TRBJ2-5, with 8 bases matching TRBD1. The tail of the sequence fits TRBJ2-7 better, so the J call may be wrong. CDR1 and CDR2 (germline): SGHNT, YYREEE (reference sequence). The CDR3 is 15 residues long. CDR3 nucleotide sequence: TGTGCCAGCAGCCACGACAGGGGACTGGCTCGCGAGCAGTACTTC. This translates into CASSHDRGLAREQYF.

This clone was counted between two and nine times. The chain employs TRBV7-3 and TRBJ1-1, with 7 bases matching TRBD1. V dropped 3 bases and J dropped 8; count of bases not matched to a gene: 0. This CDR3 has 11 residues. The germline V gene has CDR1 SGHTA and CDR2 FQGTGA. In DNA, the CDR3 is TGTGCCAGCAGCTTGGGACAGGAAGCTTTCTTT. Translation gives CASSLGQEAFF. The full variable domain, with the rest looked up from reference TRBV7-3 and TRBJ1-1, is GAGVSQTPSNKVTEKGKYVELRCDPISGHTALYWYRQSLGQGPEFLIYFQGTGAADDSGLPNDRFFAVRPEGSVSTLKIQRTERGDSAVYLCASSLGQEAFFGQGTRLTVV.